Listed here are 22 T cell receptor beta chains from one sample, sequenced in a study of T cell repertoires in cytomegalovirus infection. One entry per CDR3 protein, called by TCRdb with MiXCR from the reads. The sample consists of around 280,000 distinct CDR3 sequences, around 15% of them appearing once. The material sequenced was PBMCs. These receptors all stem from a human donor in good health (CMV status not recorded). Some clones in this sample may be carry-over from other donors' samples.

V is TRBV5-4 and J is TRBJ2-3; no clear D. V was shortened by 0 bases and J by 4 bases, with 12 bases between the two germline ends. The CDR3 is made up of 15 amino acids. Germline V gene sequence: CDR1 SGHNT, CDR2 YYREEE (reference sequence). The CDR3 DNA reads TGTGCCAGCAGCTTGGCCCCAGGCACAGCAGATACGCAGTATTTT. It is translated as CASSLAPGTADTQYF.

This clonotype was detected many times. This rearrangement joins TRBV28 to TRBJ2-1, with TRBD2 matching over 8 bases. This CDR3 is built from 16 residues. V was clipped by 6 bases and J by 4 bases; unmatched bases: 11. Germline CDR1 MDHEN, CDR2 SYDVKM. CDR3 nucleotides: TGTGCCAGCAGCCATTTCAGCGGGAGAACTTACAATGAGCAGTTCTTC. Encoded protein: CASSHFSGRTYNEQFF. Combining the CDR3 with reference TRBV28 and TRBJ2-1 gives the whole variable domain DVKVTQSSRYLVKRTGEKVFLECVQDMDHENMFWYRQDPGLGLRLIYFSYDVKMKEKGDIPEGYSVSREKKERFSLILESASTNQTSMYLCASSHFSGRTYNEQFFGPGTRLTVL.

This clonotype was picked up one time. The V and J genes are TRBV5-1 and TRBJ2-1; 8 positions agree with TRBD2. Germline V gene sequence: CDR1 SGHRS, CDR2 YFSETQ. The CDR3 is made up of 15 amino acids. The V and J ends lost 2 bases and 2 bases, in that order; junction bases with no gene match: 3. CDR3: CASSLGGLAYNEQFF. The CDR3 bases are TGCGCCAGCAGCTTAGGGGGACTAGCCTACAATGAGCAGTTCTTC.

This chain links TRBV29-1 with TRBJ1-1; possibly TRBD1 for D (5 bases). The CDR3 runs to 13 residues. Germline loops: CDR1 SQVTM, CDR2 ANQGSEA. Trimming left V 2 bases short and J 0 bases short, with 7 bases between. CDR3 sequence: CSVERQLNTEAFF. The CDR3 nucleotides are TGCAGCGTTGAAAGACAGCTGAACACTGAAGCTTTCTTT.

The rearrangement links TRBV5-6 to TRBJ2-2, with a possible D match to TRBD1 (6 bases). The CDR3 is made up of 14 amino acids. Germline-derived CDR1 and CDR2 are SGHDT and YYEEEE. Trimming cost V 4 bases and J 5 bases, with 12 bases left between them. As DNA, the CDR3 is TGTGCCAGCAGCCACTTAAGGGGGACCGGGGAGCTGTTTTTT. It translates to CASSHLRGTGELFF. Using reference TRBV5-6 and TRBJ2-2 for the parts outside the CDR3, the full variable domain is DAGVTQSPTHLIKTRGQQVTLRCSPKSGHDTVSWYQQALGQGPQFIFQYYEEEERQRGNFPDRFSGHQFPNYSSELNVNALLLGDSALYLCASSHLRGTGELFFGEGSRLTVL.

The sample holds many counts of this clonotype. This chain uses TRBV5-4 with TRBJ2-7, with TRBD1 matching 9 bases. V was clipped by 4 bases and J by 5 bases; unmatched bases: 10. Germline V gene data show CDR1 as SGHNT and CDR2 as YYREEE (reference sequence). The CDR3 sequence is 15 residues long. The CDR3 nucleotides read TGTGCCAGCAGCCGCCGGGACAGGGAACTCCACGAGCAGTACTTC. Its translation is CASSRRDRELHEQYF.

Many counts were recorded for this clonotype. The chain uses TRBV12-3 or TRBV12-4 and TRBJ2-2; the match to TRBD2 covers 8 bases. Trimming at V came to 6 bases and at J to 5 bases, leaving 5 bases not matched to a gene. CDR3 size: 14 residues. DNA for the CDR3: TGTGCCAGCAGGGGGACTAGTCCAACCGGGGAGCTGTTTTTT. Amino acids: CASRGTSPTGELFF.

This clonotype was observed a handful of times. The chain is built from TRBV4-1 and TRBJ1-6; D possibly corresponds to TRBD1 (5 bases). CDR3 size: 17 residues. Between the trimmed V and J ends, which lost 1 base and 2 bases, there was a span of 12 bases. Germline CDR1 reads MGHRA; CDR2 reads YSYEKL. The CDR3 spells CASSQAPGIAYNSPLHF. CDR3 sequence (DNA): TGCGCCAGCAGCCAAGCTCCAGGGATCGCCTATAATTCACCCCTCCACTTT.

The sample holds many counts of this clonotype. The chain carries TRBV7-2 and TRBJ2-1; 14 nucleotides match TRBD2. There are 19 residues in the CDR3. CDR1 and CDR2 (germline): SGHTA, FQGNSA. V was pared by 5 bases and J by 7 bases, with 16 bases of the junction left unmatched. The CDR3 reads CASSARGTTSGRAGNEQFF. CDR3 nucleotides: TGTGCCAGCAGCGCAAGGGGGACGACTAGCGGGAGGGCAGGTAATGAGCAGTTCTTC.

This clonotype was seen ten or more times. The genes are TRBV7-2 and TRBJ2-4, with D uncertain. The V and J ends lost 3 bases and 7 bases respectively, with 7 bases between them. The CDR3 totals 12 residues. Germline loops: CDR1 SGHTA, CDR2 FQGNSA. The CDR3 loop is CASSFLGNIQYF. The CDR3 nucleotides read TGTGCCAGCAGCTTTCTGGGGAACATTCAGTACTTC.

About this clonotype itself: This clone may be a read error of a much larger clone one base away. The genes are TRBV5-3 and TRBJ2-1; 12 nucleotides line up with TRBD2. TRBV5-3 is an ORF for which the function is uncertain. V lost 8 bases and J lost 6; bases outside the gene matches: 9. The length of the CDR3 is 15 residues. For the CDR3, the DNA is TGTGCCAGCACGACCCTAGCGGGGGGGTGCAATGAGCAGTTCTTC. Encoded protein: CASTTLAGGCNEQFF.

This clonotype came up a few times. The chain uses TRBV6-5 and TRBJ2-1; D unclear. Trimming removed 0 bases at V and 10 bases at J, with 10 bases between. This CDR3 is 13 amino acids long. CDR1 is MNHEY and CDR2 is SVGAGI in the germline V gene. The CDR3, as DNA: TGTGCCAGCAGTTACTCTGAGATTGGCGAGCAGTTCTTC. Translation: CASSYSEIGEQFF.

This clonotype has at least ten counts. The rearrangement uses TRBV7-9 and TRBJ2-1; D not resolved. This CDR3 region has 12 residues. The germline V gene has CDR1 SEHNR and CDR2 FQNEAQ (reference sequence). V dropped 1 base and J dropped 5 bases, with 3 bases sitting between them. This CDR3 is CASSLVHNEQFF. Here the CDR3 DNA reads TGTGCCAGCAGCTTAGTTCACAATGAGCAGTTCTTC.

This clonotype turned up a few times. The chain couples TRBV19 to TRBJ2-3; a possible D gene is TRBD1 (6 bases). The CDR3 runs to 15 residues. V was clipped by 10 bases and J by 3 bases, with 20 bases between them. CDR1 and CDR2 from the germline V gene are LNHDA and SQIVND (reference sequence). This CDR3 reads CATTTGTRVTDTQYF. CDR3 DNA sequence: TGTGCCACCACAACCGGGACACGAGTGACAGATACGCAGTATTTT. The full variable domain, rest sourced from reference TRBV19 and TRBJ2-3, is DGGITQSPKYLFRKEGQNVTLSCEQNLNHDAMYWYRQDPGQGLRLIYYSQIVNDFQKGDIAEGYSVSREKKESFPLTVTSAQKNPTAFYLCATTTGTRVTDTQYFGPGTRLTVL.

This clonotype was seen repeatedly, ten times or more. The chain joins TRBV4-1 to TRBJ1-6, with D unclear. The CDR3 spans 17 residues. Per germline, CDR1 MGHRA and CDR2 YSYEKL. Between the trimmed V and J ends, which lost 0 bases and 9 bases, there was a span of 18 bases. The CDR3 coding sequence is TGCGCCAGCAGCCAAGATAGCCGAGGGATCGCTCCTTCACCCCTCCACTTT. It yields the protein CASSQDSRGIAPSPLHF.

This chain links TRBV27 with TRBJ2-5; D gene uncertain. There are 13 residues in the CDR3. V was pared by 1 base and J by 5 bases, with 8 bases between. CDR1 and CDR2 (germline): MNHEY, SMNVEV (reference sequence). The CDR3 reads CASSLWKGETQYF. The CDR3, as DNA: TGTGCCAGCAGTTTATGGAAGGGTGAGACCCAGTACTTC.

The table lists this clonotype with many counts. This rearrangement joins TRBV7-2 to TRBJ2-7, with 10 bases that match TRBD2. This CDR3 has 15 residues. Germline loops: CDR1 SGHTA, CDR2 FQGNSA. After removal of 1 base from V and 6 bases from J, the junction contained 6 bases not matched to a gene. CDR3 in amino acids: CASSLVSGRAGEQYF. CDR3 DNA sequence: TGTGCCAGCAGCTTAGTAAGCGGGAGGGCCGGCGAGCAGTACTTC. Looking up the rest from reference TRBV7-2 and TRBJ2-7 gives the full variable domain: GAGVSQSPSNKVTEKGKDVELRCDPISGHTALYWYRQSLGQGLEFLIYFQGNSAPDKSGLPSDRFSAERTGGSVSTLTIQRTQQEDSAVYLCASSLVSGRAGEQYFGPGTRLTVT.

This sequence joins TRBV5-6 and TRBJ1-1, with D hard to call. CDR3 length: 13 residues. In germline, CDR1 is SGHDT, CDR2 YYEEEE. V gave up 6 bases and J gave up 7 bases, with 16 bases separating them. CDR3 amino acids: CASTFGRQNEAFF. The CDR3 coding sequence is TGTGCCAGCACCTTTGGCCGTCAAAATGAAGCTTTCTTT.

In this sample, this clonotype turned up a few times. This chain joins TRBV20-1 and TRBJ1-4; D unclear. Trimming left V 5 bases short and J 0 bases short, with 16 bases between. The CDR3 is made up of 16 amino acids. CDR1 is DFQATT, CDR2 SNEGSKA, per germline (reference sequence). Written as DNA, the CDR3 is TGCAGTGCTGCTCGGGGATCTCTTGCAACTAATGAAAAACTGTTTTTT. It yields the protein CSAARGSLATNEKLFF.

This clonotype was recorded many times. The genes are TRBV7-8 and TRBJ1-1; D is unresolved. Per the germline V gene, CDR1 is SGHVS and CDR2 is FQNEAQ. V was cut by 1 base and J by 1 base, with 10 bases left in between. This CDR3 has 15 residues. Written as DNA, the CDR3 is TGTGCCAGCAGCTTAGTAAACGACGGGAACACTGAAGCTTTCTTT. It specifies CASSLVNDGNTEAFF.

This clonotype was seen repeatedly, ten times or more. The chain carries TRBV28 and TRBJ1-2; D gene ambiguous. Per the germline V gene, CDR1 is MDHEN and CDR2 is SYDVKM. The CDR3 has 13 amino acids. V dropped 6 bases and J dropped 8 bases, with 16 bases sitting between them. The CDR3 here is CASRLAGRGGYTF. The DNA of the CDR3 is TGTGCCAGCAGACTAGCCGGACGAGGCGGCTACACCTTC.

The rearrangement uses TRBV6-6 and TRBJ2-1; D unresolved. The V and J ends lost 8 bases and 5 bases respectively, with 7 bases between them. The CDR3 runs to 11 residues. From germline, CDR1 is MNHNY and CDR2 SVGAGI (reference sequence). CDR3 in DNA: TGTGCCAGCCAAGGAAACAATGAGCAGTTCTTC. Encoded protein: CASQGNNEQFF.